This T cell receptor beta chain was recorded in a study of blood T cell repertoires in COVID-19 (dated by TCRdb to the early 2020s). Regarding the research as a whole: Samples covering the acute and convalescent phases of COVID-19 were provided by collaborators in the United States, Italy and Spain. HLA class I and class II types, where available, came from metadata supplied by the sample provider rather than from assay-based typing. Deeply sampled blood TCRbeta repertoires from subjects exposed to, actively infected with, or recovered from COVID-19 were included in the dataset. Nearly every sample came with metadata listing a de-identified subject ID, COVID-19 status, age in years and sex. A freely available public database, intended as a resource for researchers studying the immune response to SARS-CoV-2, is where the repertoires were released. The samples were drawn from the first 160 participants of the ongoing ImmuneRACE study and from roughly 1,300 subjects provided by 6 global collaborators. The material from the prospective study consisted of cDNA or gDNA derived from T cells, B-cell-depleted T cells, or PBMCs. The research as a whole found: Clinical and demographic metadata were provided uncurated, with the amount varying by source and participant.

At the junction V is shortened by 11 bases and J by 3 bases; bases outside the gene matches: 9. The germline V gene yields MNHEY for CDR1 and SVGAGI for CDR2. From the cysteine through the phenylalanine, the CDR3 covers 14 amino acids. Only the CDR3 part of the read is kept: 42 bases, read in frame from the first base. The immunoSEQ Assay, a bias-controlled multiplex PCR, was used to amplify TCRbeta CDR3 regions from genomic DNA. The study's own analysis went as follows. Within the assay, amplification of reference gene primers was used to estimate how many nucleated cells each sample contained. To quantify the absolute abundance of each unique TCRbeta CDR3 rearrangement, sequence reads were collapsed and filtered. For each sample, productive Simpson clonality was calculated by taking the square root of Simpson's diversity index across productive rearrangements. This is the immuneACCESS table as TCRdb keeps it, with only in-frame sequences that have V and J called. A part of the clones is gone; compared with another copy, unresolved V genes explain less than half, and the rest is unexplained. D and trimming were read from the DNA, whereas the V and J calls and clone size are those reported in that table. This sample gives approximately 190,000 clones in total; approximately 79% of them show up just once. In total, the top ten clones hold about 15% of the sample.

Concerning this clone itself: The antigen it recognizes is unknown. Base qualities are not recorded, but no much larger clone differs from it by a single base.

Collaborating institutions collected whole blood in K2EDTA tubes following their own protocols. For TCRbeta analysis, collaborator samples were shipped as frozen whole blood, as isolated PBMCs, or as DNA extracted from either sample type. The chain links TRBV6-5 with TRBJ2-3; 9 junctional bases match TRBD2. The sequencing sample was made of peripheral blood. This sequence originates from a man in his thirties or forties with active or convalescent COVID-19. The bases read TGTGCCGGGGAGCGGGAGGTGAGGACAGATACGCAGTATTTT. Its amino acids are CAGEREVRTDTQYF.